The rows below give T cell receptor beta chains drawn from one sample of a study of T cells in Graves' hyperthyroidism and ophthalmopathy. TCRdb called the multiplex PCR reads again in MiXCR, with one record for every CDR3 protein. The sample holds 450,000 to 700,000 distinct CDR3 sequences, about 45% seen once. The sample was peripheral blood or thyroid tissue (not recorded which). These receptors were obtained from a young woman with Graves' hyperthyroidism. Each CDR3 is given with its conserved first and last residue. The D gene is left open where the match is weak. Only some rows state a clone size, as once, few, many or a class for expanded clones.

DNA: TGTGCCAGCGGGGAACGGACAGGGCCTCTGACTTTC
CDR3: CASGERTGPLTF
D: TRBD1
J: TRBJ2-6
size: NA
V: TRBV2

DNA: TGTGCCATCAGTACCCACTTATCTGATAATTCACCCCTCCACTTT
CDR3: CAISTHLSDNSPLHF
D: NA
J: TRBJ1-6
size: NA
V: TRBV10-3

DNA: TGCAGCGCCACGGGGTCCTATGGCTACACCTTC
CDR3: CSATGSYGYTF
D: NA
J: TRBJ1-2
size: many
V: TRBV29-1

DNA: TGCAGTGCTAGGAGGGGAGTGGAGGCACAGTACTTC
CDR3: CSARRGVEAQYF
D: NA
J: TRBJ2-7
size: many
V: TRBV20-1

DNA: TGTGCCAGCAGCTTACAGGGGGCCATAGCGGGAGGGGGCGAGACCCAGTACTTC
CDR3: CASSLQGAIAGGGETQYF
D: TRBD2
J: TRBJ2-5
size: NA
V: TRBV7-3

DNA: TGTGCCAGCAGCTTTCCGGGACTAGCAGGCACCGGGGAGCTGTTTTTT
CDR3: CASSFPGLAGTGELFF
D: TRBD2
J: TRBJ2-2
size: few
V: TRBV11-3

DNA: TGCAGTGCCAGTCTATACGACGAGCAGTACTTC
CDR3: CSASLYDEQYF
D: NA
J: TRBJ2-7
size: NA
V: TRBV20-1

DNA: TGCAGCGTTGATAAGTCACAGACTAACTATGGCTACACCTTC
CDR3: CSVDKSQTNYGYTF
D: NA
J: TRBJ1-2
size: many
V: TRBV29-1

DNA: TGCAGCGTTGAAGAAAGGCCCTACGAGCAGTACTTC
CDR3: CSVEERPYEQYF
D: NA
J: TRBJ2-7
size: many
V: TRBV29-1

DNA: TGTGCCAGCAGCTTAGGACAGGGGAATGCGTACCAAGAGGCCCAGTACTTC
CDR3: CASSLGQGNAYQEAQYF
D: TRBD1
J: TRBJ2-5
size: NA
V: TRBV7-2

DNA: TGTGCCAGCAGCTGGACTGGTAGTTACGAGCAGTACTTC
CDR3: CASSWTGSYEQYF
D: NA
J: TRBJ2-7
size: many
V: TRBV7-9

DNA: TGTGCCAGCAGAGACACAGCCTTCTATGGCTACACCTTC
CDR3: CASRDTAFYGYTF
D: NA
J: TRBJ1-2
size: NA
V: TRBV10-3

DNA: TGCAGCATCCTGACTAGCGGGAGTGTGGAGACCCAGTACTTC
CDR3: CSILTSGSVETQYF
D: TRBD2
J: TRBJ2-5
size: NA
V: TRBV29-1

DNA: TGTGCCACCAGCAGAGCCTTGGGACAGGGGAGACGGTCACCCCTCCACTTT
CDR3: CATSRALGQGRRSPLHF
D: TRBD1
J: TRBJ1-6
size: NA
V: TRBV15

DNA: TGCAGTGCTAGAAGTACGGCAGGGTCCTTTCGCGAAAAACTGTTTTTT
CDR3: CSARSTAGSFREKLFF
D: NA
J: TRBJ1-4
size: NA
V: TRBV20-1

DNA: TGTGCCAGCAGCCCGTCCCAGGGGGGATCCTACGAGCAGTACTTC
CDR3: CASSPSQGGSYEQYF
D: NA
J: TRBJ2-7
size: NA
V: TRBV7-6

DNA: TGTGCCAGCAGCTTGCAGGGCCATATCTACGAGCAGTACTTC
CDR3: CASSLQGHIYEQYF
D: NA
J: TRBJ2-7
size: NA
V: TRBV7-9

DNA: TGCAGCAGTAACCGGGACACGAACACTGAAGCTTTCTTT
CDR3: CSSNRDTNTEAFF
D: NA
J: TRBJ1-1
size: once
V: TRBV29-1

DNA: TGTGCCAGCAGTTACTGGGACAGGGGGTCTGGGGCCAACGTCCTGACTTTC
CDR3: CASSYWDRGSGANVLTF
D: TRBD1
J: TRBJ2-6
size: NA
V: TRBV6-5

DNA: TGTGCCAGCAGTACCGACTTTGATGAGCAGTTCTTC
CDR3: CASSTDFDEQFF
D: NA
J: TRBJ2-1
size: NA
V: TRBV2

DNA: TGTGCCACCAGCAGAGATCTAGGGGATCCGGACTACACCTTC
CDR3: CATSRDLGDPDYTF
D: NA
J: TRBJ1-2
size: many
V: TRBV15

DNA: TGCGCCAGCAGCTTGCCGACTAGCGGGAGTTCAGATACGCAGTATTTT
CDR3: CASSLPTSGSSDTQYF
D: TRBD2
J: TRBJ2-3
size: NA
V: TRBV5-1

DNA: TGTGCCAGCGGCCCAGTCCGGGGGCAACTGTTTTTT
CDR3: CASGPVRGQLFF
D: NA
J: TRBJ1-4
size: once
V: TRBV7-2

DNA: TGTGCCAGCAGCTTAAGATGGCCTAGCGGAAACCAAGAGACCCAGTACTTC
CDR3: CASSLRWPSGNQETQYF
D: TRBD2
J: TRBJ2-5
size: NA
V: TRBV7-3

DNA: TGCAGTGCTAGATCCCCGACGGGGGAGCAGCAAGAGACCCAGTACTTC
CDR3: CSARSPTGEQQETQYF
D: NA
J: TRBJ2-5
size: NA
V: TRBV20-1

DNA: TGTGCCAGCAGTGTGCGCCAAGGCGATGAGCAGTTCTTC
CDR3: CASSVRQGDEQFF
D: NA
J: TRBJ2-1
size: NA
V: TRBV6-1

DNA: TGTGCCAGCAGTTGGGGCTCGCGGGGCGATGAGCAGTACTTC
CDR3: CASSWGSRGDEQYF
D: NA
J: TRBJ2-7
size: NA
V: TRBV6-2/TRBV6-3

DNA: TGCAGCAATCCAAGCACTGAAGCTTTCTTT
CDR3: CSNPSTEAFF
D: NA
J: TRBJ1-1
size: NA
V: TRBV29-1

DNA: TGCGCCAGCAGCCAAGACGTTACGGGGGGAGGGGCTGGAAACACCATATATTTT
CDR3: CASSQDVTGGGAGNTIYF
D: NA
J: TRBJ1-3
size: NA
V: TRBV4-1

DNA: TGCAGTGCTAGACTTCCTCGGAGAATCACTGAAGCTTTCTTT
CDR3: CSARLPRRITEAFF
D: NA
J: TRBJ1-1
size: many
V: TRBV20-1

DNA: TGCAGTGCTAGGCTCCCGGCAAGGAGTGGGGGCTACACCTTC
CDR3: CSARLPARSGGYTF
D: NA
J: TRBJ1-2
size: few
V: TRBV20-1

DNA: TGTGCCAGCTATGCACGGACCCTCTATGGCTACACCTTC
CDR3: CASYARTLYGYTF
D: NA
J: TRBJ1-2
size: NA
V: TRBV25-1

DNA: TGTGCCAGCAGCTCCGCGGCTAGCGGGAGGGGCACCGGGGAGCAGTACTTC
CDR3: CASSSAASGRGTGEQYF
D: TRBD2
J: TRBJ2-7
size: NA
V: TRBV7-2

DNA: TGTGCCACCAGTGATTCAACAGGGGTAGGAGAGACCCAGTACTTC
CDR3: CATSDSTGVGETQYF
D: TRBD1
J: TRBJ2-5
size: many
V: TRBV24-1

DNA: TGTGCCAGCAGCTTTGGTGGCGATCAGCCCCAGCATTTT
CDR3: CASSFGGDQPQHF
D: NA
J: TRBJ1-5
size: many
V: TRBV11-3

DNA: TGTGCCACGGGGAAGGGAGGTGGAACAGATACGCAGTATTTT
CDR3: CATGKGGGTDTQYF
D: NA
J: TRBJ2-3
size: few
V: TRBV24-1

DNA: TGCAGCGTTGGTGGGACAGGGAGCGTGAACACTGAAGCTTTCTTT
CDR3: CSVGGTGSVNTEAFF
D: TRBD1
J: TRBJ1-1
size: once
V: TRBV29-1

DNA: TGTGCCATCAGCATAGACAGGGAGAATTCACCCCTCCACTTT
CDR3: CAISIDRENSPLHF
D: TRBD1
J: TRBJ1-6
size: NA
V: TRBV10-3

DNA: TGTGCCAGCAGCTTAGGGCAGGGACTCCAGCAGGGCGAGCAGTACTTC
CDR3: CASSLGQGLQQGEQYF
D: NA
J: TRBJ2-7
size: NA
V: TRBV7-6

DNA: TGTGCCAGCAGCTTGGGGGCCCGAAATGAAAAACTGTTTTTT
CDR3: CASSLGARNEKLFF
D: NA
J: TRBJ1-4
size: few
V: TRBV5-8

DNA: TGTGCCACCAGTGATTTAGGTTACACCGGGGAGCTGTTTTTT
CDR3: CATSDLGYTGELFF
D: NA
J: TRBJ2-2
size: few
V: TRBV24-1

DNA: TGTGCCATCAGGACACAGGGGGGGCCAGATACGCAGTATTTT
CDR3: CAIRTQGGPDTQYF
D: NA
J: TRBJ2-3
size: few
V: TRBV10-3

DNA: TGTGCCAGCAGCATCGTTCATCCCTTTGGACAGGGGGCTGGCGAGCAGTACTTC
CDR3: CASSIVHPFGQGAGEQYF
D: TRBD1
J: TRBJ2-7
size: NA
V: TRBV2

DNA: TGTGCTAGTGGTTTAGGGTACCAAGAGACCCAGTACTTC
CDR3: CASGLGYQETQYF
D: NA
J: TRBJ2-5
size: many
V: TRBV12-5

DNA: TGCGCCAGCAGACCAGACAGGGGCCGCTACGAGCAGTACTTC
CDR3: CASRPDRGRYEQYF
D: TRBD1
J: TRBJ2-7
size: many
V: TRBV5-1

DNA: TGTGCCACCAGCAGAGGGGAGCTAGCGTATGGTCCGGATACGCAGTATTTT
CDR3: CATSRGELAYGPDTQYF
D: NA
J: TRBJ2-3
size: NA
V: TRBV15

DNA: TGTGCCAGCAGCTCTTTATTCGCGGACACCATATATTTT
CDR3: CASSSLFADTIYF
D: NA
J: TRBJ1-3
size: many
V: TRBV9

DNA: TGTGCCAGCAGTTACCCGACTAGCGGGAGCGACACCGGGGAGCTGTTTTTT
CDR3: CASSYPTSGSDTGELFF
D: TRBD2
J: TRBJ2-2
size: few
V: TRBV6-2/TRBV6-3

DNA: TGCAGTGCTAGAGACGCGGGGGACTGGGAGACCCAGTACTTC
CDR3: CSARDAGDWETQYF
D: TRBD2
J: TRBJ2-5
size: once
V: TRBV20-1

DNA: TGTGCCAGCAGTACACAGGGGTACGGGACTGAAGCTTTCTTT
CDR3: CASSTQGYGTEAFF
D: TRBD1
J: TRBJ1-1
size: many
V: TRBV6-5

DNA: TGTGCCATCAGTGGGGAACAGGGGAACACTGAAGCTTTCTTT
CDR3: CAISGEQGNTEAFF
D: NA
J: TRBJ1-1
size: few
V: TRBV10-3

DNA: TGTGCCAGCAGCTTAGGTGGGACGGTGGACAATGAGCAGTTCTTC
CDR3: CASSLGGTVDNEQFF
D: NA
J: TRBJ2-1
size: NA
V: TRBV7-9

DNA: TGTGCCAGCAGCTTACAGGATGGAGAGACCCAGTACTTC
CDR3: CASSLQDGETQYF
D: NA
J: TRBJ2-5
size: many
V: TRBV7-3